The 18 T cell receptor beta chains below come from one sample, sequenced in a study of blood T cell repertoires in COVID-19. Method: immunoSEQ multiplex PCR; TCRdb's copy keeps in-frame clones and lacks some. The sample yields tens of thousands of clones, about nine tenths seen once. Material for sequencing was peripheral blood. Receptors originate from a man aged 45 to 65 with active COVID-19.

J is TRBJ1-1 and V is TRBV21-1; no check of the table's D call, TRBD1, against the DNA was made. TRBV21-1 constitutes a pseudogene. The CDR3 has 12 residues. The CDR3 protein is CASRGRQTEAFF. The CDR3 nucleotides read TGTGCCAGCAGGGGAAGACAGACTGAAGCTTTCTTT.

The V and J genes are TRBV6-2 or TRBV6-3 and TRBJ1-6; TRBD1 matches at 7 bases. This CDR3 contains 14 residues. Germline loops: CDR1 MNHEY, CDR2 SVGEGT. J lost 7 bases, V lost 4 bases, and 4 bases had no gene match. The CDR3, as DNA: TGTGCCAGCAGTTTCACAGGGGAAAATTCACCCCTCCACTTT. It yields the protein CASSFTGENSPLHF.

The rearrangement links TRBV6-5 to TRBJ2-7; tentatively, D is TRBD2 (6 bases). CDR1 and CDR2 (germline): MNHEY, SVGAGI. V shed 7 bases and J shed 2 bases, with 12 bases lying between them. The CDR3 covers 13 residues. CDR3 loop: CASTRDSAYEQYF. CDR3 nucleotide sequence: TGTGCCAGCACCCGGGACTCCGCCTACGAGCAGTACTTC.

This chain connects TRBV18 to TRBJ2-1; 9 nucleotides line up with TRBD1. V lost 5 bases, J lost 0 bases, and 5 bases stayed unmatched. The CDR3 is 16 amino acids. Germline V CDR1 and CDR2: KGHSH, LQKENI. The CDR3 bases are TGTGCCAGCTCAAGGGACAGGGCGAGCTCCTACAATGAGCAGTTCTTC. Its protein product is CASSRDRASSYNEQFF.

V is TRBV6-1 and J is TRBJ2-5; 14 nucleotides agree with TRBD2. Losses at the gene ends were 3 bases for V and 5 bases for J; bases not matched to a gene: 11. The germline V gene encodes CDR1 MNHNS and CDR2 SASEGT. The CDR3 is 18 amino acids. CDR3 residues: CASSEFNWRLAGGETQYF. CDR3 nucleotide sequence: TGTGCCAGCAGTGAGTTTAATTGGCGACTAGCGGGAGGGGAGACCCAGTACTTC.

The chain couples TRBV7-2 to TRBJ2-7, with D tentatively TRBD2 (5 bases). The CDR3 extends over 16 amino acids. Germline V gene data show CDR1 as SGHTA and CDR2 as FQGNSA. Trimming took 4 bases from V and 2 from J, leaving 18 bases between them. The CDR3 region is CASSSPRTAKTYEQYF. CDR3 bases: TGTGCCAGCAGCTCCCCGAGGACTGCCAAAACCTACGAGCAGTACTTC.

The chain is built from TRBV28 and TRBJ1-5; possible D gene TRBD1, 6 bases. There are 16 residues in the CDR3. From germline, CDR1 is MDHEN and CDR2 SYDVKM. V was pared by 8 bases and J by 0 bases, with 17 bases between. The CDR3 here is CASVNAGDPSNQPQHF. The CDR3 bases are TGTGCCAGCGTAAACGCAGGGGATCCTAGCAATCAGCCCCAGCATTTT.

The chain has TRBV27 and TRBJ2-7; D might be TRBD1 (5 bases). The CDR3 is made up of 14 amino acids. Germline CDR1 is MNHEY and CDR2 is SMNVEV (reference sequence). V lost 2 bases, J lost 3 bases, and 11 bases lay in between. This CDR3 reads CASSLTRARYEQYF. In DNA, the CDR3 is TGTGCCAGCAGTTTAACCAGGGCTCGCTACGAGCAGTACTTC.

CDR3 DNA sequence: TGCGCCAGCAGCCAGGACTTACCTACCGGGGAGCTGTTTTTT. This codes for CASSQDLPTGELFF. This chain uses TRBV5-1 with TRBJ2-2; D possibly corresponds to TRBD2 (5 bases). CDR3 length: 14 amino acids. V lost 4 bases and J lost 5, with 12 bases in between. Germline V gene data show CDR1 as SGHRS and CDR2 as YFSETQ.

This sequence joins TRBV7-9 and TRBJ1-2; D is undetermined. The germline gives CDR1 SEHNR, CDR2 FQNEAQ (reference sequence). CDR3 length: 16 residues. The V end was cut by 1 base, the J end by 4 bases, with 16 bases between. CDR3 nucleotide sequence: TGTGCCAGCAGCTTAGGTTTCGCTCGGAGCTTCTATGGCTACACCTTC. Translated, it gives CASSLGFARSFYGYTF.

This chain joins TRBV11-2 and TRBJ2-5; D is uncertain. Germline V gene data show CDR1 as SGHAT and CDR2 as FQNNGV. V was clipped by 4 bases and J by 4 bases, with 7 bases between them. CDR3 length: 12 amino acids. The CDR3 protein is CASSWAGETQYF. In DNA, the CDR3 is TGTGCCAGCAGCTGGGCAGGAGAGACCCAGTACTTC.

The chain recombines TRBV30 with TRBJ2-2, with 7 nucleotides matching TRBD1. V dropped 6 bases and J dropped 4; count of bases not matched to a gene: 8. CDR3 size: 14 residues. Looked up from germline, CDR1 is GTSNPN and CDR2 is SVGIG (reference sequence). CDR3 bases: TGTGCCTGTACAGGGGTGGTGTCCACCGGGGAGCTGTTTTTT. Its translation is CACTGVVSTGELFF.

The V gene is TRBV19, the J gene TRBJ1-2, with 7 nucleotides matching TRBD1. CDR3 length equals 14 residues. Losses at the gene ends were 7 bases for V and 2 bases for J; bases not matched to a gene: 7. Per the germline V gene, CDR1 is LNHDA and CDR2 is SQIVND (reference sequence). The CDR3 loop is CASMQPGQNYGYTF. The CDR3 DNA follows: TGTGCCAGTATGCAACCGGGACAGAACTATGGCTACACCTTC.

The chain combines TRBV19 with TRBJ2-1, with 7 bases fitting TRBD1. Losses at the gene ends were 4 bases for V and 0 bases for J; bases not matched to a gene: 3. The germline V gene encodes CDR1 LNHDA and CDR2 SQIVND (reference sequence). This CDR3 region has 15 residues. The CDR3 coding sequence is TGTGCCAGTAGTAACGACAGGGCCTCCTACAATGAGCAGTTCTTC. This encodes CASSNDRASYNEQFF.

The CDR3 loop reads CASTRRRGGPSNQPQHF. The DNA for the CDR3 is TGTGCCAGCACTCGCAGGCGAGGGGGCCCGAGCAATCAGCCCCAGCATTTT. V and J are TRBV6-6 and TRBJ1-5, with TRBD1 matching 7 bases. The J segment lost 1 base and the V segment lost 7 bases, leaving 13 bases of the junction unmatched. From germline, CDR1 is MNHNY and CDR2 SVGAGI (reference sequence). The CDR3 extends over 17 amino acids.

The gene calls are TRBV27 and TRBJ2-7; D is possibly TRBD2 (7 bases). Germline lookup yields CDR1 MNHEY and CDR2 SMNVEV (reference sequence). Trimming took 4 bases from V and 0 from J, leaving 16 bases between them. The CDR3 covers 16 residues. The CDR3 loop reads CASSYWRGGSSYEQYF. CDR3 bases: TGTGCCAGCAGTTATTGGAGGGGGGGGAGCTCCTACGAGCAGTACTTC.

The chain is built from TRBV30 and TRBJ1-1; D is ambiguous. Germline assignment: CDR1 GTSNPN and CDR2 SVGIG (reference sequence). The length of the CDR3 is 15 residues. The V end was cut by 2 bases, the J end by 0 bases, with 13 bases between. The CDR3 spells CAWSNFFTMNTEAFF. CDR3 DNA sequence: TGTGCCTGGAGTAATTTCTTTACTATGAACACTGAAGCTTTCTTT.

The rearrangement links TRBV21-1 to TRBJ1-1; the table's D call, TRBD1, has no DNA check behind it. TRBV21-1 is labeled a pseudogene. The CDR3 sequence is 17 residues long. The CDR3 protein is CASSWDKSSTMNTEAFF. In DNA form, the CDR3 reads TGTGCCAGCAGCTGGGACAAGTCTTCCACTATGAACACTGAAGCTTTCTTT.